The next 25 T cell receptor beta chains were all read from a single sample in a study of T cell clonotyping in hematopoietic cell transplantation. This table comes from immunoSEQ multiplex PCR, and its TCRdb copy is limited to in-frame clones, with some not included. The sample has tens of thousands of clones; 85% to 95% are singletons. Sequencing was carried out using peripheral blood mononuclear cells. Source of these receptors: a woman aged 50 to 60 in good health. Some clones in this sample may be carry-over from other donors' samples.

To note about this clone: The missing conserved phenylalanine or tryptophan at the end of this CDR3 makes a read error likely. The DNA is omitted, as the CDR3 cannot be located on it reliably, and the CDR3 follows TCRdb's listing. The chain couples TRBV6-1 to TRBJ1-4. Germline CDR1 MNHNS, CDR2 SASEGT. With termini counted, the CDR3 has 11 amino acids. The CDR3: CASSEAGKEWV.

The V call is TRBV6-1, the J call TRBJ1-2, with 7 bases identical to TRBD1. The CDR3 consists of 13 residues. From germline, CDR1 is MNHNS and CDR2 SASEGT. J was trimmed by 8 bases and V by 6 bases; bases with no gene match: 9. This CDR3 reads CASRPTGTSGYTF. The CDR3 DNA reads TGTGCCAGCAGGCCGACAGGGACGTCCGGCTACACCTTC.

This chain joins TRBV29-1 and TRBJ2-7, with TRBD1 matching over 9 bases. This CDR3 has 14 residues. Germline-derived CDR1 and CDR2 are SQVTM and ANQGSEA. The V and J ends lost 6 bases and 5 bases, in that order; junction bases with no gene match: 11. Here the CDR3 DNA reads TGCAGCGTCCGCCAAGGGACAGGGACTAACGAGCAGTACTTC. Encoded protein: CSVRQGTGTNEQYF.

J is TRBJ2-1 and V is TRBV29-1; D perhaps matches TRBD1 (5 bases). Between the trimmed V and J ends, which lost 4 bases and 3 bases, there was a span of 13 bases. Germline V gives CDR1 SQVTM, CDR2 ANQGSEA. The CDR3 runs 14 residues. As DNA, the CDR3 is TGCAGCGTTGTTGTTCAGGGCGACTACAATGAGCAGTTCTTC. Translating it yields CSVVVQGDYNEQFF.

This chain uses TRBV4-2 with TRBJ2-7, with TRBD2 matching 7 bases. Germline V gene data show CDR1 as LGHNA and CDR2 as YNFKEQ. The CDR3 is 15 residues long. Trimming cost V 4 bases and J 0 bases; bases outside gene matches: 6. The CDR3 nucleotides are TGTGCCAGCAGCCCCACGGGGGGTAGCTCCTACGAGCAGTACTTC. This codes for CASSPTGGSSYEQYF.

The CDR3 here is CASSLGGTYGYTF. CDR3 DNA: TGTGCCAGCAGCTTAGGAGGCACCTATGGCTACACCTTC. The chain employs TRBV11-3 and TRBJ1-2; D unresolved. The germline CDR1 and CDR2 sequences are SGHNT and YENEEA. Trimming stripped 1 base from V and 4 bases from J, with 7 bases between. The CDR3 runs 13 residues.

This chain's CDR3 is CASSRQGSSGNTIYF. The CDR3 DNA is TGTGCCAGTAGTCGACAGGGGAGCTCTGGAAACACCATATATTTT. This chain links TRBV19 with TRBJ1-3; TRBD1 matches at 8 bases. J was trimmed by 0 bases and V by 5 bases; bases with no gene match: 3. Germline V gives CDR1 LNHDA, CDR2 SQIVND (reference sequence). The CDR3 covers 15 residues.

The rearrangement links TRBV11-3 to TRBJ1-6; D ambiguous. Trimming cost V 4 bases and J 7 bases, with 5 bases left between them. CDR1 is SGHNT, CDR2 YENEEA, per germline. The CDR3 runs to 12 residues. The CDR3 nucleotides are TGTGCCAGCAGCTACAGAAATTCACCCCTCCACTTT. This translates into CASSYRNSPLHF.

The chain joins TRBV7-8 to TRBJ1-2; D not resolved. CDR3 length: 14 residues. From germline, CDR1 is SGHVS and CDR2 FQNEAQ. Trimming cost V 1 base and J 4 bases, with 10 bases left between them. This CDR3 reads CASSLGVGIYGYTF. The CDR3 DNA sequence: TGTGCCAGCAGCTTAGGTGTCGGAATCTATGGCTACACCTTC.

The CDR3, as DNA: TGTGCCAGCAGTTCTGGTCCTCGGCAGGGAGGGACTGAAGCTTTCTTT. The encoded protein is CASSSGPRQGGTEAFF. The chain has TRBV5-8 and TRBJ1-1; D might be TRBD1 (5 bases). Trimming removed 5 bases from V and 5 bases from J, with 22 bases in between. Germline assignment: CDR1 SGHTS and CDR2 YDEGEE. CDR3 length: 16 amino acids.

The chain has TRBV7-2 and TRBJ2-7; tentatively, D is TRBD1 (5 bases). V was trimmed by 5 bases and J by 1 base, leaving 15 bases between them. This CDR3 spans 15 amino acids. CDR1 is SGHTA, CDR2 FQGNSA, per germline. CDR3 in amino acids: CASSPLWTPSYEQYF. Written as DNA, the CDR3 is TGTGCCAGCAGCCCTCTGTGGACACCTTCCTACGAGCAGTACTTC.

This chain connects TRBV19 to TRBJ1-2; weak D call: TRBD1 (5 bases). Germline-derived CDR1 and CDR2 are LNHDA and SQIVND (reference sequence). The CDR3 contains 14 residues. V gave up 0 bases and J gave up 5 bases, with 10 bases separating them. The CDR3 sequence is CASSIDKGPYGYTF. Written as DNA, the CDR3 is TGTGCCAGTAGTATAGATAAGGGGCCTTATGGCTACACCTTC.

The sample holds one count of this clone. This chain links TRBV4-2 with TRBJ1-1; D not resolved. Trimming cost V 1 base and J 3 bases, with 6 bases left between them. The CDR3 contains 13 residues. The V gene's germline CDR1 is LGHNA and CDR2 YNFKEQ. CDR3 sequence (DNA): TGTGCCAGCAGCCAAGTGAGGGACACTGAAGCTTTCTTT. Amino acids: CASSQVRDTEAFF.

The chain is built from TRBV20-1 and TRBJ2-3; D might be TRBD2 (5 bases). This CDR3 comprises 11 residues. Germline lookup yields CDR1 DFQATT and CDR2 SNEGSKA (reference sequence). V dropped 3 bases and J dropped 5 bases, with 6 bases sitting between them. For the CDR3, the DNA is TGCAGTGCTAGCGGGGAAGATACGCAGTATTTT. Translation gives CSASGEDTQYF.

The chain couples TRBV7-3 to TRBJ2-3, with D tentatively TRBD1 (5 bases). The germline CDR1 and CDR2 sequences are SGHTA and FQGTGA. Trimming removed 5 bases at V and 2 bases at J, with 17 bases between. The CDR3 extends over 16 amino acids. The chain's CDR3 is CASSPVGLQLTDTQYF. The CDR3 DNA reads as TGTGCCAGCAGCCCAGTGGGGCTTCAACTCACAGATACGCAGTATTTT.

V is TRBV30 and J is TRBJ1-1; no reliable D call. Germline V CDR1 and CDR2: GTSNPN, SVGIG (reference sequence). The germline V and J ends were trimmed by 2 bases and 7 bases, with 11 bases remaining between them. The CDR3 runs 12 residues. The CDR3 DNA is TGTGCCTGGAGTTCCCCTCCGGGTGAAGCTTTCTTT. Translation gives CAWSSPPGEAFF.

The chain employs TRBV19 and TRBJ1-2; unclear D gene. V was trimmed by 3 bases and J by 8 bases, leaving 10 bases between them. Germline V lookup: CDR1 LNHDA, CDR2 SQIVND (reference sequence). The CDR3 sequence is 12 residues long. The CDR3 sequence is CASSIMPSGYTF. Here the CDR3 DNA reads TGTGCCAGTAGTATTATGCCATCAGGCTACACCTTC. The entire variable domain, with the rest obtained from reference TRBV19 and TRBJ1-2, is as follows: DGGITQSPKYLFRKEGQNVTLSCEQNLNHDAMYWYRQDPGQGLRLIYYSQIVNDFQKGDIAEGYSVSREKKESFPLTVTSAQKNPTAFYLCASSIMPSGYTFGSGTRLTVV.

CDR3: CASSTTGGSNQPQHF. As DNA, the CDR3 is TGTGCCAGTAGCACCACGGGGGGAAGCAATCAGCCCCAGCATTTT. The chain joins TRBV19 to TRBJ1-5; D is possibly TRBD1 (5 bases). Germline assignment: CDR1 LNHDA and CDR2 SQIVND (reference sequence). The CDR3 runs 15 residues. V dropped 6 bases and J dropped 1 base, with 13 bases sitting between them.

This clone has a single count. The chain links TRBV5-6 to TRBJ1-1; 8 bases match TRBD1. J was trimmed by 1 base and V by 2 bases; bases with no gene match: 4. Per germline, CDR1 SGHDT and CDR2 YYEEEE. The CDR3 runs 15 residues. CDR3 bases: TGTGCCAGCAGCTTAGCCGGGACAGGGAACACTGAAGCTTTCTTT. Translating gives CASSLAGTGNTEAFF.

The chain combines TRBV5-4 with TRBJ2-5, with 7 bases that match TRBD2. The CDR3 consists of 14 residues. CDR1 is SGHNT and CDR2 is YYREEE in the germline V gene (reference sequence). V was clipped by 1 base and J by 2 bases; unmatched bases: 2. The CDR3 loop reads CASSLRRGQETQYF. Written as DNA, the CDR3 is TGTGCCAGCAGCTTGAGGCGGGGGCAAGAGACCCAGTACTTC.

The chain has TRBV7-3 and TRBJ2-3; 8 nucleotides match TRBD2. V lost 5 bases, J lost 1 base, and 8 bases stayed unmatched. The CDR3 totals 16 residues. CDR1 and CDR2 (germline): SGHTA, FQGTGA. CDR3 protein: CASSPLGSGGTDTQYF. The CDR3 nucleotides are TGTGCCAGCAGCCCCCTTGGTAGCGGGGGCACAGATACGCAGTATTTT. The whole variable domain, filled in from reference TRBV7-3 and TRBJ2-3, reads GAGVSQTPSNKVTEKGKYVELRCDPISGHTALYWYRQSLGQGPEFLIYFQGTGAADDSGLPNDRFFAVRPEGSVSTLKIQRTERGDSAVYLCASSPLGSGGTDTQYFGPGTRLTVL.

The rearrangement joins TRBV13 to TRBJ2-7, with a tentative D call TRBD2 (6 bases). The V gene's germline CDR1 is PRHDT and CDR2 FYEKMQ (reference sequence). CDR3 size: 13 residues. V lost 5 bases and J 4 bases, leaving 12 bases between the germline ends. This CDR3 reads CASSGTPGYEQYF. The CDR3 bases are TGTGCCAGCAGCGGGACTCCGGGGTACGAGCAGTACTTC.

The CDR3 DNA sequence: TGTGCCAGCAGCTCGGGGACGGGGGAGACCCAGTACTTC. This gives the protein CASSSGTGETQYF. The rearrangement links TRBV5-4 to TRBJ2-5, with D perhaps assigned TRBD1 or TRBD2 (5 bases each). The CDR3 has 13 amino acids. Looked up from germline, CDR1 is SGHNT and CDR2 is YYREEE (reference sequence). V was shortened by 3 bases and J by 5 bases, with 11 bases between the two germline ends.

The V call is TRBV5-1, the J call TRBJ2-2; either TRBD1 or TRBD2 may supply D (5 bases each). CDR1 and CDR2 from the germline V gene are SGHRS and YFSETQ. V lost 2 bases and J 5 bases, leaving 10 bases between the germline ends. The CDR3 is 14 amino acids. The CDR3 nucleotides are TGCGCCAGCAGCTTAGGGACCTCTACCGGGGAGCTGTTTTTT. It translates to CASSLGTSTGELFF. Based on the CDR3 plus reference TRBV5-1 and TRBJ2-2, the full variable domain is KAGVTQTPRYLIKTRGQQVTLSCSPISGHRSVSWYQQTPGQGLQFLFEYFSETQRNKGNFPGRFSGRQFSNSRSEMNVSTLELGDSALYLCASSLGTSTGELFFGEGSRLTVL.

The V call is TRBV7-2, the J call TRBJ2-2; TRBD1 matches at 9 bases. Germline lookup yields CDR1 SGHTA and CDR2 FQGNSA. The CDR3 totals 16 residues. The J segment lost 6 bases and the V segment lost 4 bases, leaving 9 bases of the junction unmatched. The CDR3 reads CASSSTGGATAGELFF. In DNA, the CDR3 is TGTGCCAGCAGCTCCACAGGGGGCGCGACGGCCGGGGAGCTGTTTTTT.